This passage covers 28 T cell receptor beta chains from one sample sequenced in a study of blood T cell repertoires in COVID-19. Assay used: immunoSEQ multiplex PCR; TCRdb lists only in-frame clones, some missing. Altogether 60,000 to 95,000 clones are present, approximately 79% being singletons, with the ten largest covering 2% to 3%. The material sequenced was peripheral blood. The receptors shown here come from a human donor with acute or convalescent COVID-19. The donor label of this sample is uncertain.

The chain links TRBV28 to TRBJ1-5; TRBD1 is a possible D gene (5 bases). The CDR3 is made up of 16 amino acids. From germline, CDR1 is MDHEN and CDR2 SYDVKM. The V end lost 3 bases, the J end lost 2 bases, and 14 bases lay between the germline ends. DNA for the CDR3: TGTGCCAGCAGTTTTGTAAGGGGATTGCGCAATCAGCCCCAGCATTTT. Its translation: CASSFVRGLRNQPQHF.

The gene calls are TRBV10-3 and TRBJ1-2; perhaps TRBD1 as D (5 bases). This CDR3 has 12 amino acids. Between the trimmed V and J ends, which lost 10 bases and 3 bases, there was a span of 12 bases. Germline CDR1 reads ENHRY; CDR2 reads SYGVKD. The CDR3 sequence: CATRGGDYGYTF. DNA for the CDR3: TGTGCCACTCGGGGGGGGGACTATGGCTACACCTTC.

The rearrangement uses TRBV23-1 and TRBJ1-2; D not certain. TRBV23-1 is marked as an open reading frame, function uncertain. This CDR3 has 13 residues. V was clipped by 6 bases and J by 3 bases, with 11 bases between them. The CDR3 here is CASREGLDYGYTF. The CDR3 DNA follows: TGCGCCAGCAGAGAGGGCTTGGACTATGGCTACACCTTC.

The chain links TRBV11-2 to TRBJ2-5; perhaps TRBD2 as D (6 bases). CDR3 size: 14 residues. The V end lost 1 base, the J end lost 4 bases, and 10 bases lay between the germline ends. The germline V gene has CDR1 SGHAT and CDR2 FQNNGV. The CDR3 DNA reads as TGTGCCAGCAGCTTAGGACGTAGCGGAGAGACCCAGTACTTC. The encoded protein is CASSLGRSGETQYF.

The chain is built from TRBV3-1 (or the pseudogene TRBV3-2) and TRBJ2-5; 8 positions agree with TRBD2. Germline values: CDR1 LGHDT, CDR2 YNNKEL (reference sequence). Trimming took 0 bases from V and 5 from J; bases not matched to a gene: 5. This CDR3 is built from 15 residues. The CDR3 DNA reads as TGTGCCAGCAGCCAAGACGGACTAGCCGGGGAGACCCAGTACTTC. It yields the protein CASSQDGLAGETQYF.

This clone was seen a handful of times. The chain combines TRBV2 with TRBJ1-1; 7 nucleotides line up with TRBD1. The germline CDR1 and CDR2 sequences are SNHLY and FYNNEI. The junction had 6 bases not matched to a gene; V was cut back by 4 bases and J by 1 base. There are 15 residues in the CDR3. The chain's CDR3 is CASSVEGDRNTEAFF. The DNA of the CDR3 is TGTGCCAGCAGTGTGGAGGGGGACAGGAACACTGAAGCTTTCTTT.

This chain connects TRBV18 to TRBJ1-5, with 8 bases fitting TRBD1. Germline CDR1 is KGHSH and CDR2 is LQKENI. This CDR3 comprises 14 residues. J was trimmed by 6 bases and V by 4 bases; bases with no gene match: 5. CDR3 residues: CASSLSDRAQPQHF. CDR3 nucleotides: TGTGCCAGCTCACTCTCGGACAGGGCTCAGCCCCAGCATTTT.

This clone was seen more than once but under ten times. V is TRBV6-2 or TRBV6-3 and J is TRBJ1-2; D is uncertain. CDR3 length: 14 residues. Between the trimmed V and J ends, which lost 4 bases and 8 bases, there was a span of 17 bases. Germline assignment: CDR1 MNHEY and CDR2 SVGEGT. Here the CDR3 DNA reads TGTGCCAGCAGTTCACTCCTCGGACTTAACGGCTACACCTTC. Translating it yields CASSSLLGLNGYTF.

This clone was seen a few times. This CDR3 is CASSGGRDQPQHF. CDR3 nucleotide sequence: TGTGCCAGTAGCGGAGGGAGAGATCAGCCCCAGCATTTT. V gene TRBV19 combines with J gene TRBJ1-5, with no clear D. Germline V gene sequence: CDR1 LNHDA, CDR2 SQIVND (reference sequence). Trimming took off 6 bases at V and 5 bases at J, with 11 bases between the two ends. The CDR3 has 13 residues.

The CDR3 nucleotides are TGTGCCAGCAGCATCAGGGGATGGGGGGAGACCCAGTACTTC. Protein: CASSIRGWGETQYF. The chain carries TRBV7-2 and TRBJ2-5; TRBD1 is a possible D gene (6 bases). With 5 bases removed from V and 5 bases from J, the gap between germline ends came to 15 bases. Germline lookup yields CDR1 SGHTA and CDR2 FQGNSA. This CDR3 contains 14 residues.

The CDR3 region has the DNA TGCGCCAGCAGTGTTAGCGGACTAGCGGGGGGTGGCCGCACAGATACGCAGTATTTT. Translation: CASSVSGLAGGGRTDTQYF. J is TRBJ2-3 and V is TRBV10-2; the match to TRBD2 covers 14 bases. After removal of 4 bases from V and 1 base from J, the junction contained 10 bases not matched to a gene. This CDR3 has 19 amino acids. From germline, CDR1 is WSHSY and CDR2 SAAADI.

This clone was seen only a few times. The rearrangement uses TRBV6-5 and TRBJ1-1; 12 bases are a match to TRBD1. The trim removed 8 bases at V and 11 bases at J, leaving 6 bases unmatched. The CDR3 runs to 12 residues. The germline gives CDR1 MNHEY, CDR2 SVGAGI. CDR3: CASEGTGGAAFF. The CDR3 DNA is TGTGCCAGCGAAGGGACAGGGGGCGCCGCTTTCTTT.

As to this clone: Germline is not matched at one junction end, which may reflect a read error. This chain links TRBV19 with TRBJ2-1; D call uncertain. The V gene's germline CDR1 is LNHDA and CDR2 SQIVND (reference sequence). The CDR3 is 13 amino acids. In DNA, the CDR3 is TGTGCCAGTAGTCTAGATTCGTACAATGAGCAGTTCTTC. This codes for CASSLDSYNEQFF.

CDR3 sequence reads: CSAAGGNTIYF. The CDR3 DNA reads TGCAGTGCTGCCGGTGGAAACACCATATATTTT. V is TRBV20-1 and J is TRBJ1-3, with D hard to call. Looked up from germline, CDR1 is DFQATT and CDR2 is SNEGSKA (reference sequence). The length of the CDR3 is 11 residues. Trimming stripped 5 bases from V and 3 bases from J, with 5 bases between.

The V and J genes are TRBV5-1 and TRBJ1-1; 8 bases fit TRBD1. The CDR3 length is 16 residues. The ends lost 4 bases at V and 0 bases at J; junction bases unmatched: 8. The germline V gene has CDR1 SGHRS and CDR2 YFSETQ. The CDR3 loop reads CASSGGQVLLNTEAFF. The CDR3 DNA sequence: TGCGCCAGCAGCGGGGGACAGGTCCTACTGAACACTGAAGCTTTCTTT.

This sequence joins TRBV7-8 and TRBJ2-7; 12 nucleotides agree with TRBD2. V lost 1 base, J lost 3 bases, and 4 bases stayed unmatched. The CDR3 runs 16 residues. CDR1 and CDR2 (germline): SGHVS, FQNEAQ. The chain's CDR3 is CASSLESSGRVYEQYF. CDR3 coding DNA: TGTGCCAGCAGCTTAGAGTCTAGCGGGAGGGTCTACGAGCAGTACTTC.

V gene TRBV6-5 combines with J gene TRBJ2-1; TRBD1 matches at 9 bases. V shed 7 bases, J shed 8 bases, and the junction held 9 bases outside the gene matches. The CDR3 is 14 amino acids. Germline V gives CDR1 MNHEY, CDR2 SVGAGI. CDR3 DNA sequence: TGTGCCAGCATAGGGACAGGGCCCTGGGATGAGCAGTTCTTC. As protein: CASIGTGPWDEQFF.

This clone was seen once. The V gene is TRBV7-3, the J gene TRBJ1-1; no reliable D call. There are 13 residues in the CDR3. The germline CDR1 and CDR2 sequences are SGHTA and FQGTGA. V was cut by 5 bases and J by 0 bases, with 7 bases left in between. The CDR3 nucleotides are TGTGCCAGCAGCCGAGGTATGAACACTGAAGCTTTCTTT. Encoded protein: CASSRGMNTEAFF.

The chain is built from TRBV5-1 and TRBJ1-6; D is possibly TRBD1 (6 bases). The CDR3 runs to 15 residues. CDR1 is SGHRS, CDR2 YFSETQ, per germline. V shed 4 bases and J shed 9 bases, with 17 bases lying between them. The CDR3 DNA reads as TGCGCCAGCAGCCTGGCGGACAGAGAACGTTCACCCCTCCACTTT. This translates into CASSLADRERSPLHF.

The sample holds one count of this clone. The chain couples TRBV18 to TRBJ2-7; TRBD2 agrees at 8 bases. The V segment lost 4 bases and the J segment 0 bases; nucleotides outside the gene matches: 8. Per germline, CDR1 KGHSH and CDR2 LQKENI. CDR3 length: 16 amino acids. The CDR3 DNA is TGTGCCAGCTCACGGAATAGCGGGGCCGCCTCCTACGAGCAGTACGTC. As protein: CASSRNSGAASYEQYV.

The chain links TRBV5-4 to TRBJ1-6; D gene unclear. This CDR3 is 15 amino acids long. V dropped 6 bases and J dropped 0 bases, with 10 bases sitting between them. Germline V gives CDR1 SGHNT, CDR2 YYREEE (reference sequence). For the CDR3, the DNA is TGTGCCAGCACTTTGCGGGGCTCCTATAATTCACCCCTCCACTTT. The encoded protein is CASTLRGSYNSPLHF.

V and J are TRBV5-1 and TRBJ2-2; 8 bases are a match to TRBD1. This CDR3 is 16 amino acids long. CDR1 SGHRS and CDR2 YFSETQ come from the germline V gene. J was trimmed by 5 bases and V by 6 bases; bases with no gene match: 12. In nucleotides, the CDR3 is TGCGCCAGCAATCCACCAGGGGGCGCGGGTACCGGGGAGCTGTTTTTT. Translating gives CASNPPGGAGTGELFF.

The chain joins TRBV28 to TRBJ2-1, with 9 bases fitting TRBD2. The CDR3 contains 17 residues. Germline V CDR1 and CDR2: MDHEN, SYDVKM. Trimming at V came to 1 base and at J to 5 bases, leaving 9 bases not matched to a gene. The CDR3 is CASSLLNRAGGDNEQFF. CDR3 nucleotide sequence: TGTGCCAGCAGTTTATTAAATAGGGCGGGAGGGGACAATGAGCAGTTCTTC. The full variable domain, completed using reference TRBV28 and TRBJ2-1, is DVKVTQSSRYLVKRTGEKVFLECVQDMDHENMFWYRQDPGLGLRLIYFSYDVKMKEKGDIPEGYSVSREKKERFSLILESASTNQTSMYLCASSLLNRAGGDNEQFFGPGTRLTVL.

The chain recombines TRBV7-7 with TRBJ2-1; 9 positions agree with TRBD2. Germline values: CDR1 SSHAT, CDR2 FNYEAQ (reference sequence). This CDR3 contains 15 residues. Losses at the gene ends were 5 bases for V and 7 bases for J; bases not matched to a gene: 9. Here the CDR3 reads CASSRDSGSQNEQFF. The CDR3, as DNA: TGTGCCAGCAGCCGAGATAGCGGGAGTCAGAATGAGCAGTTCTTC.

This clone was picked up a small number of times. This rearrangement joins TRBV7-8 to TRBJ1-2, with TRBD1 matching over 9 bases. The CDR3 covers 16 residues. CDR1 and CDR2 from the germline V gene are SGHVS and FQNEAQ. V lost 5 bases to trimming and J lost 8 bases; unmatched junction nucleotides: 15. The CDR3 nucleotides read TGTGCCAGCAGCCCAAGTGGGACAGGGCCCGAAGGGGGCTACACCTTC. Protein: CASSPSGTGPEGGYTF.

The genes are TRBV12-3 or TRBV12-4 and TRBJ2-5; the D gene is possibly TRBD1 (5 bases). The CDR3 totals 13 residues. Trimming took 6 bases from V and 3 from J, leaving 11 bases between them. Here the CDR3 reads CASRPLGEETQYF. DNA of the CDR3: TGTGCCAGCAGACCTCTAGGGGAAGAGACCCAGTACTTC.

The gene calls are TRBV28 and TRBJ1-1; 11 bases match TRBD1. Trimming removed 5 bases from V and 8 bases from J; junction bases left unmatched: 10. The germline V gene encodes CDR1 MDHEN and CDR2 SYDVKM. The CDR3 spans 15 residues. DNA of the CDR3: TGTGCCAGCAGTCCCCGACGGACAGGGGGCGGAGAAGCTTTCTTT. Residues: CASSPRRTGGGEAFF.

The CDR3 DNA is TGTGCCAGCAGTCCCCTTTTCAGCGGCGAGCAGTTCTTC. It yields the protein CASSPLFSGEQFF. The chain combines TRBV6-5 with TRBJ2-1, with a tentative D call TRBD2 (5 bases). The CDR3 has 13 residues. The germline CDR1 and CDR2 sequences are MNHEY and SVGAGI. Trimming took off 5 bases at V and 10 bases at J, with 15 bases between the two ends.